These 26 T cell receptor beta chains were all obtained from the same sample, sequenced in a study of OX40 agonist ivuxolimab in advanced cancers. The repertoire was sequenced with immunoSEQ multiplex PCR; TCRdb's copy has only in-frame clones and lacks some. The profile shows 90,000 or so clones, about 93% of them singletons. The material was CD4+ or CD8+ T cells sorted from blood, obtained in a trial of the OX40 agonist ivuxolimab. Receptors were obtained from an adult with an advanced solid tumor such as melanoma, head and neck, liver or kidney cancer.

The V gene is TRBV5-1, the J gene TRBJ1-4; 8 nucleotides match TRBD1. Germline CDR1 and CDR2: SGHRS and YFSETQ. The CDR3 is 15 amino acids. J lost 3 bases, V lost 3 bases, and 4 bases had no gene match. CDR3 nucleotide sequence: TGCGCCAGCAGCTCCGGGACAGGCCCTAATGAAAAACTGTTTTTT. It codes for CASSSGTGPNEKLFF.

The rearrangement links TRBV13 to TRBJ1-2; D gene uncertain. The germline V gene encodes CDR1 PRHDT and CDR2 FYEKMQ (reference sequence). Trimming removed 2 bases from V and 7 bases from J, with 11 bases in between. The CDR3 extends over 13 amino acids. The CDR3 here is CASSLFGIGGYTF. Here the CDR3 DNA reads TGTGCCAGCAGCTTATTTGGGATTGGTGGCTACACCTTC.

CDR3 DNA: TGCGCCAGCACCGGACAGGGCCTGAGAACTGAAGCTTTCTTT. This codes for CASTGQGLRTEAFF. The chain carries TRBV10-2 and TRBJ1-1; 8 nucleotides match TRBD1. CDR1 and CDR2 (germline): WSHSY, SAAADI. This CDR3 is 14 amino acids long. Trimming took 7 bases from V and 5 from J; bases not matched to a gene: 9.

In the case of this clone: One end of the junction varies from germline; a read error may be responsible. The chain carries TRBV7-7 and TRBJ2-5; D is ambiguous. In germline, CDR1 is SSHAT, CDR2 FNYEAQ (reference sequence). This CDR3 spans 17 amino acids. In nucleotides, the CDR3 is TGTGCTAGCAGCTTAAGGTTCCGGAGCCCGGTATTGGAGACCCAGTACTTC. Protein product: CASSLRFRSPVLETQYF. Full variable domain (remainder filled in from reference TRBV7-7 and TRBJ2-5): GAGVSQSPRYKVTKRGQDVTLRCDPISSHATLYWYQQALGQGPEFLTYFNYEAQPDKSGLPSDRFSAERPEGSISTLTIQRTEQRDSAMYRCASSLRFRSPVLETQYFGPGTRLLVL.

V usage is TRBV7-2 and J usage is TRBJ2-7; D ambiguous. The CDR3 runs to 14 residues. The V gene's germline CDR1 is SGHTA and CDR2 FQGNSA. The ends were cut back, 2 bases at V and 2 bases at J, with 10 bases in the middle. The CDR3 here is CASSLITGAYEQYF. For the CDR3, the DNA is TGTGCCAGCAGCTTAATTACTGGCGCCTACGAGCAGTACTTC.

V usage is TRBV7-9 and J usage is TRBJ2-5; D is undetermined. Trimming removed 5 bases from V and 1 base from J, with 8 bases in between. This CDR3 is built from 13 residues. Germline V gene sequence: CDR1 SEHNR, CDR2 FQNEAQ (reference sequence). Here the CDR3 reads CASSTDIQETQYF. CDR3 bases: TGTGCCAGCAGCACAGATATCCAAGAGACCCAGTACTTC.

The rearrangement uses TRBV19 and TRBJ2-7, with 8 bases that match TRBD1. There are 14 residues in the CDR3. V lost 4 bases and J lost 3; bases outside the gene matches: 5. The germline CDR1 and CDR2 sequences are LNHDA and SQIVND (reference sequence). CDR3 bases: TGTGCCAGTAGTAAGGGACAGGCGGGCTACGAGCAGTACTTC. Translating it yields CASSKGQAGYEQYF.

This sequence joins TRBV5-5 and TRBJ1-1; 7 bases are shared with TRBD1. Germline CDR1 SGHKS, CDR2 YYEKEE (reference sequence). The V segment lost 4 bases and the J segment 0 bases; nucleotides outside the gene matches: 3. The CDR3 is made up of 14 amino acids. The CDR3 is CASSRGQVNTEAFF. In nucleotides, the CDR3 is TGTGCCAGCAGCCGTGGACAGGTGAACACTGAAGCTTTCTTT.

The V and J genes are TRBV7-2 and TRBJ2-1; 7 bases align to TRBD1. There are 15 residues in the CDR3. The trim removed 6 bases at V and 1 base at J, leaving 6 bases unmatched. Germline V gives CDR1 SGHTA, CDR2 FQGNSA. The CDR3 coding sequence is TGTGCCAGCAGACAGGACAGGTCTTCCTACAATGAGCAGTTCTTC. Translation: CASRQDRSSYNEQFF. Filled out from reference TRBV7-2 and TRBJ2-1, the complete variable domain reads GAGVSQSPSNKVTEKGKDVELRCDPISGHTALYWYRQSLGQGLEFLIYFQGNSAPDKSGLPSDRFSAERTGGSVSTLTIQRTQQEDSAVYLCASRQDRSSYNEQFFGPGTRLTVL.

The chain employs TRBV19 and TRBJ1-2; D call uncertain. Germline CDR1 reads LNHDA; CDR2 reads SQIVND (reference sequence). This CDR3 has 13 residues. Trimming took off 7 bases at V and 6 bases at J, with 15 bases between the two ends. Here the CDR3 reads CASNVKGYNGYTF. In nucleotides, the CDR3 is TGTGCCAGTAATGTGAAAGGGTATAATGGCTACACCTTC.

This clone was recorded a few times. V is TRBV4-1 and J is TRBJ1-1; the D is unclear. Germline V gene data show CDR1 as MGHRA and CDR2 as YSYEKL. This CDR3 spans 15 amino acids. Trimming took off 4 bases at V and 4 bases at J, with 16 bases between the two ends. The CDR3 is CASSLDKRVGTEAFF. The CDR3 DNA sequence: TGCGCCAGCAGCCTCGATAAGCGGGTTGGCACTGAAGCTTTCTTT.

The rearrangement joins TRBV28 to TRBJ1-5; 7 bases map to TRBD1. The CDR3 consists of 12 residues. Trimming took 7 bases from V and 6 from J; bases not matched to a gene: 3. Per germline, CDR1 MDHEN and CDR2 SYDVKM. CDR3 loop: CASTGGGQPQHF. As DNA, the CDR3 is TGTGCCAGCACAGGGGGAGGTCAGCCCCAGCATTTT.

This chain connects TRBV28 to TRBJ1-2, with 7 bases that match TRBD1. The V gene end was trimmed by 4 bases and the J gene end by 4 bases; junction bases not matched to a gene: 6. The CDR3 is 14 amino acids. Germline assignment: CDR1 MDHEN and CDR2 SYDVKM. The CDR3 is CASSSGTEPYGYTF. CDR3 DNA sequence: TGTGCCAGCAGTTCAGGGACAGAGCCCTATGGCTACACCTTC.

J is TRBJ1-1 and V is TRBV11-1, with D maybe TRBD1 (6 bases). Trimming took 4 bases from V and 1 from J, leaving 13 bases between them. CDR3 length equals 15 residues. Germline lookup yields CDR1 SGHAT and CDR2 FQDESV (reference sequence). The CDR3 bases are TGTGCCAGCAGCTGGGGAACAGGGACGAACACTGAAGCTTTCTTT. It encodes CASSWGTGTNTEAFF. The full variable domain, its missing parts supplied by reference TRBV11-1 and TRBJ1-1, is EAEVAQSPRYKITEKSQAVAFWCDPISGHATLYWYRQILGQGPELLVQFQDESVVDDSQLPKDRFSAERLKGVDSTLKIQPAELGDSAMYLCASSWGTGTNTEAFFGQGTRLTVV.

The chain uses TRBV19 and TRBJ1-1; D remains unclear. V dropped 1 base and J dropped 1 base, with 10 bases sitting between them. This CDR3 is 15 amino acids long. Per germline, CDR1 LNHDA and CDR2 SQIVND (reference sequence). The CDR3 sequence is CASSIVSWGNTEAFF. CDR3 nucleotides: TGTGCCAGTAGTATAGTTTCCTGGGGGAACACTGAAGCTTTCTTT.

Points on this clone: Distinct nucleotide sequences in the sample also encode this CDR3. This chain uses TRBV28 with TRBJ1-5; 8 positions agree with TRBD1. The junction had 4 bases not matched to a gene; V was cut back by 2 bases and J by 4 bases. Germline CDR1 is MDHEN and CDR2 is SYDVKM. The CDR3 totals 15 residues. The DNA for the CDR3 is TGTGCCAGCAGTTTACCCACAGGGGGGAATCAGCCCCAGCATTTT. As protein: CASSLPTGGNQPQHF.

J is TRBJ2-7 and V is TRBV28; D remains unclear. CDR1 and CDR2 from the germline V gene are MDHEN and SYDVKM. This CDR3 has 13 amino acids. Trimming took off 4 bases at V and 3 bases at J, with 10 bases between the two ends. CDR3 sequence: CASSSALLYEQYF. The CDR3 DNA follows: TGTGCCAGCAGTTCGGCACTTCTCTACGAGCAGTACTTC.

A single count supports this clone. The chain carries TRBV6-5 and TRBJ2-1; TRBD1 is a possible D gene (6 bases). The ends were cut back, 6 bases at V and 2 bases at J, with 8 bases in the middle. Germline loops: CDR1 MNHEY, CDR2 SVGAGI. The CDR3 covers 13 residues. Here the CDR3 DNA reads TGTGCCAGCAGACCAGGGGCCTACAATGAGCAGTTCTTC. Translation: CASRPGAYNEQFF.

This clone has only one observation. This sequence joins TRBV7-8 and TRBJ2-3, with no clear D. V gave up 0 bases and J gave up 3 bases, with 13 bases separating them. The CDR3 runs to 16 residues. Germline values: CDR1 SGHVS, CDR2 FQNEAQ. CDR3 region: CASSLAGKMGTDTQYF. The CDR3 nucleotides read TGTGCCAGCAGCTTAGCAGGGAAGATGGGGACAGATACGCAGTATTTT.

The gene calls are TRBV7-2 and TRBJ2-5, with 9 bases identical to TRBD1. J was trimmed by 9 bases and V by 2 bases; bases with no gene match: 13. This CDR3 contains 16 residues. Germline V lookup: CDR1 SGHTA, CDR2 FQGNSA. The CDR3 coding sequence is TGTGCCAGCAGCTTATTCCGGACAGGGGCCGCGGGGCCCCAGTACTTC. Protein: CASSLFRTGAAGPQYF.

The chain combines TRBV28 with TRBJ2-2; no reliable D call. The CDR3 runs to 14 residues. V shed 6 bases and J shed 5 bases, with 13 bases lying between them. From germline, CDR1 is MDHEN and CDR2 SYDVKM. Here the CDR3 reads CASSEPRITGELFF. CDR3 sequence (DNA): TGTGCCAGCAGCGAACCGAGGATAACCGGGGAGCTGTTTTTT.

The chain combines TRBV10-1 with TRBJ1-3; D gene unclear. Germline V gene data show CDR1 as WNHNN and CDR2 as SYGVQD (reference sequence). This CDR3 contains 14 residues. The germline V and J ends were trimmed by 5 bases and 1 base, with 9 bases remaining between them. CDR3 bases: TGCGCCAGCAGTCCTCCCCAGTCTGGAAACACCATATATTTT. Its translation: CASSPPQSGNTIYF.

The V gene is TRBV7-9, the J gene TRBJ2-5; D perhaps matches TRBD2 (5 bases). CDR3 length: 12 amino acids. V was trimmed by 1 base and J by 9 bases, leaving 9 bases between them. Germline values: CDR1 SEHNR, CDR2 FQNEAQ (reference sequence). The CDR3 region has the DNA TGTGCCAGCAGCTTAGGATGGGAGTCCCAGTACTTC. Protein: CASSLGWESQYF.

The genes are TRBV19 and TRBJ1-5; perhaps TRBD1 as D (5 bases). Germline-derived CDR1 and CDR2 are LNHDA and SQIVND (reference sequence). V dropped 3 bases and J dropped 7 bases, with 16 bases sitting between them. CDR3 length equals 15 residues. CDR3 protein: CASSISHSPGQPQHF. CDR3 bases: TGTGCCAGTAGTATTAGTCACAGCCCAGGGCAGCCCCAGCATTTT.

This chain joins TRBV7-2 and TRBJ1-2; 8 positions agree with TRBD1. This CDR3 has 14 amino acids. With 2 bases clipped from V and 8 bases from J, the junction kept 7 bases outside the gene matches. CDR1 and CDR2 (germline): SGHTA, FQGNSA. CDR3 sequence: CASSLRQGAPGYTF. CDR3 nucleotide sequence: TGTGCCAGCAGCTTAAGGCAGGGGGCCCCAGGCTACACCTTC.

The V call is TRBV30, the J call TRBJ2-6; D uncertain. The CDR3 loop spans 14 amino acids. Trimming shortened V by 2 bases and J by 0 bases, and 5 bases separated the two germline ends. The V gene's germline CDR1 is GTSNPN and CDR2 SVGIG (reference sequence). The chain's CDR3 is CAWSPGSGANVLTF. Here the CDR3 DNA reads TGTGCCTGGAGTCCCGGCTCTGGGGCCAACGTCCTGACTTTC.